This T cell receptor beta chain was sequenced during a study of molecular identifiers for immune sequencing clone quantification. About the study: In replicates, RNA from around 20,000 or 100,000 naive CD8 cells was divided five ways and four parts were sequenced.

The CDR3 consists of 17 residues. The germline V and J ends were trimmed by 0 bases and 0 bases, with 13 bases remaining between them. Germline V gene data show CDR1 as SGHTA and CDR2 as FQGNSA. TCRdb passed the PCR reads through MiXCR, listing each CDR3 protein once. This table holds over 300,000 distinct CDR3 sequences, about 22% found once. The sample taken for sequencing was naive CD8+ T cells from blood, with Jurkat cell RNA spiked in. The subset: FACS-sorted CD8+CD4-CCR7+CD45RA+ naive T cells. The receptor was isolated from a human donor in good health. Some libraries in this study had Jurkat cell RNA spiked in. The rearrangement uses TRBV7-2 and TRBJ2-3; no firm D call. As DNA, the CDR3 is TGTGCCAGCAGCTTAGCGGCAGGAGCGATAAGCACAGATACGCAGTATTTT. Protein: CASSLAAGAISTDTQYF.